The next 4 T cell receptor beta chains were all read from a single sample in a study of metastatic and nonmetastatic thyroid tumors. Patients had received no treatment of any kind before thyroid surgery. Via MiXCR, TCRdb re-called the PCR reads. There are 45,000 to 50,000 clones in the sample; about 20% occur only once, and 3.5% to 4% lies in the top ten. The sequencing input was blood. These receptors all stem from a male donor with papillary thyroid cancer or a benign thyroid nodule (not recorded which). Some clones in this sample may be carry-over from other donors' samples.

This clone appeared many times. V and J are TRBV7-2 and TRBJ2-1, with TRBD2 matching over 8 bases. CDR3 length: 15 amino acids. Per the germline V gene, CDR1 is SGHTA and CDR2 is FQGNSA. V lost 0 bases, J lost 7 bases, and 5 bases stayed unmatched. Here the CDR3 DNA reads TGTGCCAGCAGCTTAGCTAGCGGGAATGGGAATGAGCAGTTCTTC. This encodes CASSLASGNGNEQFF.

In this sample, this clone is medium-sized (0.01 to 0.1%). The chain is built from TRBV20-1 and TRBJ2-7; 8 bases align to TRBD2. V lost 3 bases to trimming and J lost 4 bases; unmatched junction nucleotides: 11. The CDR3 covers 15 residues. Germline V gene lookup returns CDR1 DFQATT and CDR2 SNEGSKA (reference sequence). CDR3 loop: CSASGGLAGTYEQYF. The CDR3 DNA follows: TGCAGTGCTAGCGGTGGGCTAGCGGGTACATACGAGCAGTACTTC.

The chain's CDR3 is CASSDGGVPDTQYF. The CDR3 DNA reads as TGTGCCAGCAGTGACGGTGGTGTCCCTGATACGCAGTATTTT. V gene TRBV6-1 combines with J gene TRBJ2-3; unclear D gene. The germline CDR1 and CDR2 sequences are MNHNS and SASEGT. Trimming took 3 bases from V and 6 from J, leaving 13 bases between them. The CDR3 sequence is 14 residues long.

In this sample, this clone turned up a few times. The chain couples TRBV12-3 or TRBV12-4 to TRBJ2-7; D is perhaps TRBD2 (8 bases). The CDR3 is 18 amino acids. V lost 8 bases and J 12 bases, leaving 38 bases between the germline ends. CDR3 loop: CASATPQREGAAYYKRYF. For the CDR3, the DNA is TGTGCCAGCGCCACCCCTCAACGGGAGGGGGCCGCTTACTACAAGCGGTACTTC.